These 13 T cell receptor beta chains share one sample of origin, sequenced in a study of T cell responses to AZD1222 COVID-19 vaccine. Produced via immunoSEQ multiplex PCR; TCRdb's table is partial and in-frame only. Of 90,000 or so clones in the sample, about nine tenths are singletons; the top ten hold approximately 2.5%. This sample comprised peripheral blood, obtained on day 0 of AZD1222 vaccination. All receptors derive from an adult in good health.

This clone was counted once. The CDR3 sequence: CASKETGSEKLFF. CDR3 nucleotides: TGCGCCAGCAAGGAGACAGGAAGTGAAAAACTGTTTTTT. The gene calls are TRBV5-1 and TRBJ1-4; TRBD1 is a possible D gene (6 bases). The CDR3 extends over 13 amino acids. Germline-derived CDR1 and CDR2 are SGHRS and YFSETQ. The germline V and J ends were trimmed by 6 bases and 7 bases, with 13 bases remaining between them.

This clone was counted between two and nine times. The CDR3 reads CASSFGQGGPTNYGYTF. The CDR3 region has the DNA TGTGCCAGCAGCTTTGGACAGGGGGGACCGACTAACTATGGCTACACCTTC. The chain combines TRBV13 with TRBJ1-2; 10 bases are shared with TRBD1. The V segment lost 3 bases and the J segment 0 bases; nucleotides outside the gene matches: 7. Germline V gene data show CDR1 as PRHDT and CDR2 as FYEKMQ (reference sequence). The CDR3 sequence is 17 residues long.

This sequence joins TRBV6-5 and TRBJ1-2, with D hard to call. Trimming left V 3 bases short and J 4 bases short, with 12 bases between. The CDR3 runs to 14 residues. The germline CDR1 and CDR2 sequences are MNHEY and SVGAGI. The CDR3 DNA reads TGTGCCAGCAGTTATTCTATTCTAAGCTATGGCTACACCTTC. Its translation is CASSYSILSYGYTF.

CDR3 in amino acids: CASSPRNTGANVLTF. The CDR3 bases are TGCGCCAGCAGCCCGAGGAATACTGGGGCCAACGTCCTGACTTTC. The chain uses TRBV4-3 and TRBJ2-6; D uncertain. Germline lookup yields CDR1 LGHNA and CDR2 YSLEER. This CDR3 contains 15 residues. V dropped 4 bases and J dropped 2 bases, with 9 bases sitting between them.

This clone was recorded once. The chain is built from TRBV7-8 and TRBJ2-2; D is possibly TRBD1 or TRBD2 (5 bases each). This CDR3 region has 15 residues. CDR1 and CDR2 (germline): SGHVS, FQNEAQ. V lost 7 bases and J 6 bases, leaving 18 bases between the germline ends. The CDR3 DNA is TGTGCCAGCACAAGAGGGACCGGTCGGGCCGGGGAGCTGTTTTTT. Translated: CASTRGTGRAGELFF.

The V gene is TRBV4-3, the J gene TRBJ1-1; no firm D call. Trimming pared 1 base from V and 2 bases from J, leaving 8 bases between. The CDR3 has 14 amino acids. Per germline, CDR1 LGHNA and CDR2 YSLEER. The DNA of the CDR3 is TGCGCCAGCAGCCAAGGTCCAGCCAACACTGAAGCTTTCTTT. This translates into CASSQGPANTEAFF.

In this sample, this clone turned up once. This rearrangement joins TRBV12-5 to TRBJ2-7; no firm D call. Trimming left V 2 bases short and J 1 base short, with 12 bases between. The CDR3 consists of 15 residues. CDR1 LGHNT and CDR2 FRNRAP come from the germline V gene. DNA for the CDR3: TGTGCTAGTGGTTTGCCGACCTCCGGGTCCTACGAGCAGTACTTC. Its protein product is CASGLPTSGSYEQYF.

The V call is TRBV5-1, the J call TRBJ2-7; 7 nucleotides agree with TRBD1. There are 15 residues in the CDR3. The trim removed 0 bases at V and 3 bases at J, leaving 6 bases unmatched. Germline V CDR1 and CDR2: SGHRS, YFSETQ. DNA of the CDR3: TGCGCCAGCAGCTTGGGACAGGGCGGCGGCTACGAGCAGTACTTC. Amino acid sequence: CASSLGQGGGYEQYF.

V gene TRBV20-1 combines with J gene TRBJ2-1; TRBD2 matches 8 bases. The V and J ends lost 3 bases and 4 bases, in that order; junction bases with no gene match: 2. The germline gives CDR1 DFQATT, CDR2 SNEGSKA (reference sequence). The CDR3 spans 13 residues. The CDR3 is CSASGGRYNEQFF. The DNA of the CDR3 is TGCAGTGCTAGTGGCGGGAGGTACAATGAGCAGTTCTTC.

The V gene is TRBV5-1, the J gene TRBJ2-1; D gene unclear. V dropped 3 bases and J dropped 0 bases, with 22 bases sitting between them. CDR1 and CDR2 (germline): SGHRS, YFSETQ. The CDR3 is 19 amino acids. The CDR3 DNA is TGCGCCAGCAGCTCGATTGGAATGGAAAAAATAAGCTCCTACAATGAGCAGTTCTTC. Protein: CASSSIGMEKISSYNEQFF.

V gene TRBV29-1 combines with J gene TRBJ1-2, with 8 bases that match TRBD1. Germline V gene sequence: CDR1 SQVTM, CDR2 ANQGSEA. The CDR3 is 16 amino acids. With V trimmed by 1 base and J by 7 bases, 14 bases remained unmatched. CDR3 residues: CSVEVGQGVRFVGYTF. CDR3 DNA sequence: TGCAGCGTTGAAGTAGGACAGGGAGTACGATTCGTTGGCTACACCTTC.

V and J are TRBV19 and TRBJ1-5, with D perhaps TRBD1 (5 bases). V was clipped by 5 bases and J by 9 bases, with 17 bases between them. The CDR3 runs 14 residues. CDR1 is LNHDA and CDR2 is SQIVND in the germline V gene (reference sequence). The CDR3 region is CASSPPGYRRPQHF. The CDR3 DNA is TGTGCCAGTAGTCCTCCAGGGTACCGACGGCCCCAGCATTTT. The entire variable domain, with the rest obtained from reference TRBV19 and TRBJ1-5, is as follows: DGGITQSPKYLFRKEGQNVTLSCEQNLNHDAMYWYRQDPGQGLRLIYYSQIVNDFQKGDIAEGYSVSREKKESFPLTVTSAQKNPTAFYLCASSPPGYRRPQHFGDGTRLSIL.

This chain uses TRBV5-1 with TRBJ1-2; a weak D match, TRBD1 (5 bases). CDR1 is SGHRS, CDR2 YFSETQ, per germline. V lost 5 bases, J lost 6 bases, and 14 bases lay in between. This CDR3 region has 13 residues. In DNA, the CDR3 is TGCGCCAGCAGTCCAAGGCAGGACAATGGCTACACCTTC. Its translation: CASSPRQDNGYTF. Using reference TRBV5-1 and TRBJ1-2 for the parts outside the CDR3, the full variable domain is KAGVTQTPRYLIKTRGQQVTLSCSPISGHRSVSWYQQTPGQGLQFLFEYFSETQRNKGNFPGRFSGRQFSNSRSEMNVSTLELGDSALYLCASSPRQDNGYTFGSGTRLTVV.